The entry below gives a single T cell receptor beta chain sequence along with its context. As processed by the authors: Nucleated cell number was recorded as an estimate derived from reference gene primer amplification. Assay: immunoSEQ multiplex PCR; the TCRdb copy retains only in-frame clones and omits some. D and trimming were read from the DNA, whereas the V and J calls and clone size are those reported in that table. Found here are 150,000 to 200,000 clones, around 74% of them singletons; the top ten hold 3%. This entry is derived from a study of blood T cell repertoires in COVID-19. Study-level background: Specimens from acute and convalescent COVID-19 originated in the United States, Italy and Spain.

V lost 3 bases to trimming and J lost 3 bases, with 8 bases between them. The CDR3 has 14 amino acids. The germline V gene has CDR1 KGHSH and CDR2 LQKENI. The chain uses TRBV18 and TRBJ1-4; D is unresolved. Input material: peripheral blood. The sequence came from a woman aged 80 or older with acute or convalescent COVID-19. DNA for the CDR3: TGTGCCAGCTCACCCTACGCTTCTAATGAAAAACTGTTTTTT. Its protein is CASSPYASNEKLFF.